The clone carrying this TCR beta chain was seen repeatedly, ten times or more. The antigen remains undetermined. With a J-beta primer mix and a sample-barcoded 5' primer, a second PCR ran about 7 to 12 cycles. Researchers report that each sample yielded at least 2.5 million CDR3-containing paired-end reads. TCRdb passed the 5' RACE reads through MiXCR, listing each CDR3 protein once. The sample consists of approximately 680,000 distinct CDR3 sequences, about 34% of them appearing once. This sample stems from a study of blood T cells in healthy people across ages. Findings of the study overall: Considered underestimates were the diversity estimates obtained from one million T cells. Long-lived donors had more naive CD4+ cells and higher diversity than aged donors.

The sequence was collected from a woman of 80 years or more in good health. The sequenced material came from blood.

This CDR3 is CASSLAGSSNQPQHF. In DNA form, the CDR3 reads TGCGCCAGCAGCTTGGCCGGGTCTAGCAATCAGCCCCAGCATTTT. The V call is TRBV5-1, the J call TRBJ1-5; D gene unclear. Germline V CDR1 and CDR2: SGHRS, YFSETQ. Trimming cost V 0 bases and J 0 bases, with 7 bases left between them. This CDR3 has 15 residues.